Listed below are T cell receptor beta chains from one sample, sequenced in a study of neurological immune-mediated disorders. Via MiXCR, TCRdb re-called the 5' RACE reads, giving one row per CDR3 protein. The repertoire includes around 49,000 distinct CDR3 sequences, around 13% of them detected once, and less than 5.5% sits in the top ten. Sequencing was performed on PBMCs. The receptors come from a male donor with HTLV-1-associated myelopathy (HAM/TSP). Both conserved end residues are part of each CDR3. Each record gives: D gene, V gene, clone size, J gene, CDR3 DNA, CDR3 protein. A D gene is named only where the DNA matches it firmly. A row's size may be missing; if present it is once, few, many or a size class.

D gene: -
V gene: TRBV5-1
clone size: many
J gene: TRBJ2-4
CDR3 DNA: TGCGCCAGCAGCTTGGTGTGGGCCTCTGAGATTCAGTACTTC
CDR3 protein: CASSLVWASEIQYF

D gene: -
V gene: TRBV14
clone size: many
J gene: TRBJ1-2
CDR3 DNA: TGTGCCAGCAGCCCCGCCCGAACAGGGATTAGGGGCTACACCTTC
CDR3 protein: CASSPARTGIRGYTF

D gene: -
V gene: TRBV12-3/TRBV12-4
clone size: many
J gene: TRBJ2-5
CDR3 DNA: TGTGCCAGCACCCTGATAGGGGTAGAAGAGACCCAGTACTTC
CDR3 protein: CASTLIGVEETQYF

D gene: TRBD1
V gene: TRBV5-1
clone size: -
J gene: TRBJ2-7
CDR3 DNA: TGCGCCAGCAGCTTGGCAACAGGGGTTTCCTACGAGCAGTACTTC
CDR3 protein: CASSLATGVSYEQYF

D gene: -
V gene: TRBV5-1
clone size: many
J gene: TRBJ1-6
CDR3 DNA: TGCGCCAGCAGCTTGGAAGGTTTTCGGGATTCACCCCTCCACTTT
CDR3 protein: CASSLEGFRDSPLHF

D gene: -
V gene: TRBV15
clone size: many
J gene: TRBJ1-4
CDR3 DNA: TGTGCCACCAGCAGAGACAGGGAACAACTGTTTTTT
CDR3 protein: CATSRDREQLFF

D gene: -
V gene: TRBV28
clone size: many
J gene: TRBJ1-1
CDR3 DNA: TGTGCCAGCAGTTTATTCCGGGAGAACACTGAAGCTTTCTTT
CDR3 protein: CASSLFRENTEAFF

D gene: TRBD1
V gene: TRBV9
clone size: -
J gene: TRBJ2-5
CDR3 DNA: TGTGCCAGCAGCGTAGAGGTCTACAGGGGGCGAGAGACCCAGTACTTC
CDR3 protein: CASSVEVYRGRETQYF

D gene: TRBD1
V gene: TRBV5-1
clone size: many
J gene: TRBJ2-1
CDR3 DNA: TGCGCCAGCAGCTTGTACCAGGGGGATTGGGGCACAAATGAGCAGTTCTTC
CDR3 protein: CASSLYQGDWGTNEQFF

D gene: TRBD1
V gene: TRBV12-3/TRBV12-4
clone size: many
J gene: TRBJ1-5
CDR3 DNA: TGTGCCAGCAGTTCCAACAGGGGTAGTTTTGGCAATCAGCCCCAGCATTTT
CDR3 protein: CASSSNRGSFGNQPQHF

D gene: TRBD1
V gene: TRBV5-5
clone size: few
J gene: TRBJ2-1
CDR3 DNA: TGTGCCAGCAGCTCCGAAGGGGGCGATGAGCAGTTCTTC
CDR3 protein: CASSSEGGDEQFF

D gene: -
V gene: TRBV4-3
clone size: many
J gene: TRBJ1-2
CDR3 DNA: TGCGCCAGCAGTTCCGCCGGGACCTATGGCTACACCTTC
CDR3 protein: CASSSAGTYGYTF

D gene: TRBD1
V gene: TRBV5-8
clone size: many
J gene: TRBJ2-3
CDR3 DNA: TGTGCCAGCAGCTACTCCGGGACAGGGACAGATACGCAGTATTTT
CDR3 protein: CASSYSGTGTDTQYF

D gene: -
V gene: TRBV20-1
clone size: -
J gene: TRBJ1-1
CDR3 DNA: TGCAGTGCTAGAGAAGGGGGGTCCGGCAGGGGAGGGAAAGTAGCTTTCTTT
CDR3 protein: CSAREGGSGRGGKVAFF

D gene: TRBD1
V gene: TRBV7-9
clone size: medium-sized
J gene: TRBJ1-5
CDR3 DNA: TGTGCCAGCAGCTCAGCCCCCGAGACAGGGAGTGGGCTTTATCAGCCCCAGCATTTT
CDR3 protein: CASSSAPETGSGLYQPQHF

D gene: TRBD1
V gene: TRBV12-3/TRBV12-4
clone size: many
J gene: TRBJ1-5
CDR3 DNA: TGTGCCAGCAGACCCGGGACAGGGAACAATCAGCCCCAGCATTTT
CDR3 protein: CASRPGTGNNQPQHF

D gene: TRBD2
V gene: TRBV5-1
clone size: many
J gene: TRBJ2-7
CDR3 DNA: TGCGCCAGCACCCCGGGACTAGCCCTCTACGAGCAGTACTTC
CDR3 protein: CASTPGLALYEQYF

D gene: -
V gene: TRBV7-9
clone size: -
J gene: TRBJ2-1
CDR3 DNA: TGTGCCAGCAGCCCCGGTGGGAAAGTGTACAATGAGCAGTTCTTC
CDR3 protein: CASSPGGKVYNEQFF

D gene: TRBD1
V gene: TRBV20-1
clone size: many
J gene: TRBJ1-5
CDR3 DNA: TGCAGTGCTAGAGGGAGGACAGGGGAAGAAGGTCAGCCCCAGCATTTT
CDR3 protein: CSARGRTGEEGQPQHF

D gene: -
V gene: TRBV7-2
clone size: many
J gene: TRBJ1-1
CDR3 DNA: TGTGCCAGCAGCTTAACGGGGGGCGCGGGTCGTTTCGCTGAAGCTTTCTTT
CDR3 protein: CASSLTGGAGRFAEAFF

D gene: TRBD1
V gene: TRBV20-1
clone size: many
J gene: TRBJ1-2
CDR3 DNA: TGCAGTGCTAGACTTCCGGGACAGCCCTTTCTTGGGGGCTACACCTTC
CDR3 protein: CSARLPGQPFLGGYTF

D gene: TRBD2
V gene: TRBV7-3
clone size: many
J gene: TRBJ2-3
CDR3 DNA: TGTGCCAGCAGCTTAAGGAGCGGGGGGGCAGGTACGCAGTATTTT
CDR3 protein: CASSLRSGGAGTQYF

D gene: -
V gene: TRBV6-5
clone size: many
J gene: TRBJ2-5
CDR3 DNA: TGTGCCAGCAGTTACTTCGGGGAGACCCAGTACTTC
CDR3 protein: CASSYFGETQYF

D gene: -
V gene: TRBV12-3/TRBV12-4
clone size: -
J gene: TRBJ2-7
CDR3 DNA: TGTGCCAGCAGTTTCTGGTTCCCCTCCTACGAGCAGTACTTC
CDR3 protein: CASSFWFPSYEQYF

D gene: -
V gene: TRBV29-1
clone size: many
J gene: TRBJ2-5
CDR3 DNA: TGCAGCGTTGTATTCCGGGACTGGACCAACAAGAGAACCCAGTACTTC
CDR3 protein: CSVVFRDWTNKRTQYF

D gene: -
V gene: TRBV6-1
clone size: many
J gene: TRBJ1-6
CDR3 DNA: TGTGCCAGCAGTGAATCCCCCCCTACACCCCTCCACTTT
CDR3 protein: CASSESPPTPLHF

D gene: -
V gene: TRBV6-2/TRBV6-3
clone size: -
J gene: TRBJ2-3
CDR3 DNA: TGTGCCAGCAGTTACAGACTGGTATCAGGCACAGATACGCAGTATTTT
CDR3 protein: CASSYRLVSGTDTQYF

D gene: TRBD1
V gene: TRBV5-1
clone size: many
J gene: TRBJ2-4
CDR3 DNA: TGCGCCAGCAGCACCTCAGGGGGCGTAAACATTCAGTACTTC
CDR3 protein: CASSTSGGVNIQYF

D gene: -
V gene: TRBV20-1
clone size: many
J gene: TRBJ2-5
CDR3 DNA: TGCAGTGCTAAGTTCTCGCGGGGTAAAGAGACCCAGTACTTC
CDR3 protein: CSAKFSRGKETQYF

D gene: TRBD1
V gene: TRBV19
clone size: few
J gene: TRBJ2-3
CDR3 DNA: TGTGCCAGTAGGCCGGGACAGCTCGCAATAGATACGCAGTATTTT
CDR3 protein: CASRPGQLAIDTQYF

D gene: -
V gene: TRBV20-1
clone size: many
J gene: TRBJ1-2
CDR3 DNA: TGCAGTGCTCCCGGTGGGGCCCCAGCTCACTATGGCTACACCTTC
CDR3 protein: CSAPGGAPAHYGYTF

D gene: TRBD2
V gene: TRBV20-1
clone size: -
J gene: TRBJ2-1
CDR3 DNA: TGCAGTGCTAGAGAGGGACTAGCTGAGCAGTTCTTC
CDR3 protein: CSAREGLAEQFF